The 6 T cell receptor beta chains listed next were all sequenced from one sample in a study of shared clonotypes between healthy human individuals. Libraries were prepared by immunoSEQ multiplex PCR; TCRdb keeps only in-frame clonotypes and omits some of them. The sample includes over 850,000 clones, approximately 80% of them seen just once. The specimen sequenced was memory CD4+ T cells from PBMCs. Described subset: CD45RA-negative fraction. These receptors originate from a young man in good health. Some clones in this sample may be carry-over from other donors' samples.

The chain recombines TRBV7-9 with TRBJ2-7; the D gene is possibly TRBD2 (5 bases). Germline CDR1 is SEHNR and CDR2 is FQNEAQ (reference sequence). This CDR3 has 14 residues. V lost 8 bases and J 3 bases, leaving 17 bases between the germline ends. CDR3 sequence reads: CASAVRTGNYEQYF. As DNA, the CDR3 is TGTGCCAGCGCCGTCCGGACGGGAAACTACGAGCAGTACTTC.

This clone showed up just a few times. The CDR3 coding sequence is TGTGCCAGCTCACCCCTTTTGATGGGACAGGGAATCGATACGCAGTATTTT. Amino acids: CASSPLLMGQGIDTQYF. The chain carries TRBV18 and TRBJ2-3, with 9 bases that match TRBD1. There are 17 residues in the CDR3. Trimming took 3 bases from V and 6 from J; bases not matched to a gene: 13. Germline CDR1 KGHSH, CDR2 LQKENI.

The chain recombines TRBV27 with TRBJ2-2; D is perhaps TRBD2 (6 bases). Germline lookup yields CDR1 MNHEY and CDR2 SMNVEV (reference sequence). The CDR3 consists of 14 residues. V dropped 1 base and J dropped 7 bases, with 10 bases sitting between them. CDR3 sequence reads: CASSLYWGGGELFF. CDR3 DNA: TGTGCCAGCAGTTTATATTGGGGAGGCGGGGAGCTGTTTTTT.

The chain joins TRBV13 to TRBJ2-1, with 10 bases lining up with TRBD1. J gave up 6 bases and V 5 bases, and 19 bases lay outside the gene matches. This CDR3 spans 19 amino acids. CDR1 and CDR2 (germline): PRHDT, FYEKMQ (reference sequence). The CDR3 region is CASSLSRDRGRRGFNEQFF. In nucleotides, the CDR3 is TGTGCCAGCAGCCTCTCCCGGGACAGGGGCCGTCGGGGCTTCAATGAGCAGTTCTTC.

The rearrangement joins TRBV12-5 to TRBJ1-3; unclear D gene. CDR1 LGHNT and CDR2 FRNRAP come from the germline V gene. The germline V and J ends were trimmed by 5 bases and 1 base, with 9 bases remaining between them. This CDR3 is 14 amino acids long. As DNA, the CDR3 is TGTGCTAGTGGTACCATGGGGTCTGGAAACACCATATATTTT. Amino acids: CASGTMGSGNTIYF.

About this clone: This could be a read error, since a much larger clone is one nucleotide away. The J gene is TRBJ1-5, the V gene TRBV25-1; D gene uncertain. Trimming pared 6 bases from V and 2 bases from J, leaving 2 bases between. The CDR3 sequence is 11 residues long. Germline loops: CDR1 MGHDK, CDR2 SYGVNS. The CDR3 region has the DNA TGTGCCAGCAGGCGCAATCAGCCCCAGCATTTT. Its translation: CASRRNQPQHF.